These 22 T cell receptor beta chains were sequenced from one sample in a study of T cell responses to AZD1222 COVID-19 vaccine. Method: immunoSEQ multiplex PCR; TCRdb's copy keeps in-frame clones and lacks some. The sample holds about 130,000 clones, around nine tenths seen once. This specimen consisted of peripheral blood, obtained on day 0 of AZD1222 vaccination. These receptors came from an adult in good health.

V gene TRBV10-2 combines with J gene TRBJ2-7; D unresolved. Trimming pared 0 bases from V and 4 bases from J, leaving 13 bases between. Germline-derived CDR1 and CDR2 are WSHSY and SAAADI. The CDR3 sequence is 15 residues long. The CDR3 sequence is CASSESTGGNYEQYF. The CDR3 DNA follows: TGCGCCAGCAGTGAGTCGACGGGCGGAAATTACGAGCAGTACTTC.

CDR3 sequence (DNA): TGTGCCAGCAGTTACCCCAACCGGGACACCATCCAGCAGTACTTC. Amino acids: CASSYPNRDTIQQYF. The rearrangement links TRBV6-5 to TRBJ2-7; possible D gene TRBD1, 6 bases. V shed 2 bases and J shed 8 bases, with 19 bases lying between them. Germline lookup yields CDR1 MNHEY and CDR2 SVGAGI. The CDR3 covers 15 residues.

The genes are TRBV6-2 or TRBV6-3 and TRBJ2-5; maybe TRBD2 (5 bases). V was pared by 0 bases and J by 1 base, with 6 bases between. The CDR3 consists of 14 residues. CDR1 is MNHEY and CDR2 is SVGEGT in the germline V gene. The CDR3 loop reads CASSYSRVQETQYF. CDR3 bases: TGTGCCAGCAGTTACTCGCGGGTCCAAGAGACCCAGTACTTC.

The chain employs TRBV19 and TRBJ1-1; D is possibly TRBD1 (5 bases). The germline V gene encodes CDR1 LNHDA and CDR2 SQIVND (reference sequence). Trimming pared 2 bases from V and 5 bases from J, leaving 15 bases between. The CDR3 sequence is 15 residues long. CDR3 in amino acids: CASSINRGRATEAFF. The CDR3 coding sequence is TGTGCCAGTAGTATAAATAGGGGCAGGGCGACTGAAGCTTTCTTT.

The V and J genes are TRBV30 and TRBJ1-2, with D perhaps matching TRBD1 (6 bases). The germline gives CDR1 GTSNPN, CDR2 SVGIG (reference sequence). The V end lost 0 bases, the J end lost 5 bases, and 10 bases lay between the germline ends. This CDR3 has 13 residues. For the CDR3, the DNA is TGTGCCTGGAGTGTTCAAGGGGGATATGGCTACACCTTC. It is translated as CAWSVQGGYGYTF.

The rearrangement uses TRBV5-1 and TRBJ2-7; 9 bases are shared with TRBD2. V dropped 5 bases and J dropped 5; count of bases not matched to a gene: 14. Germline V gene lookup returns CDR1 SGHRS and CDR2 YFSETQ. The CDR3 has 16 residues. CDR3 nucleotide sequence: TGCGCCAGCAGTCCCCTGGCGGGAGGGAGCGGACACGAGCAGTACTTC. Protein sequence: CASSPLAGGSGHEQYF.

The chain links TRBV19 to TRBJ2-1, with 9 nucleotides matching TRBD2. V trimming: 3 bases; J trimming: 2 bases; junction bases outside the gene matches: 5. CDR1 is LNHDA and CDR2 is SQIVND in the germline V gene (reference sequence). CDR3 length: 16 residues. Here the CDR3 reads CASSIIAGGPYNEQFF. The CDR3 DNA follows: TGTGCCAGTAGTATTATCGCGGGAGGGCCCTACAATGAGCAGTTCTTC.

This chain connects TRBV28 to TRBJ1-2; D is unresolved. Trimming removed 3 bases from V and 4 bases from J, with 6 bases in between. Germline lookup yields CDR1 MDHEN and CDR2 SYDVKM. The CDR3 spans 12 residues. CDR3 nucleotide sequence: TGTGCCAGCAGTTTTAAAGGCTATGGCTACACCTTC. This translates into CASSFKGYGYTF.

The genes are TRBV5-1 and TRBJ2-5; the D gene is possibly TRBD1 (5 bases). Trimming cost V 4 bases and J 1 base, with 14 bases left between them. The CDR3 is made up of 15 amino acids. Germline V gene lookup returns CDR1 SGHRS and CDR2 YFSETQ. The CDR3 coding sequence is TGCGCCAGCAGCCCCACAGGATTTGCCCAAGAGACCCAGTACTTC. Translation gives CASSPTGFAQETQYF.

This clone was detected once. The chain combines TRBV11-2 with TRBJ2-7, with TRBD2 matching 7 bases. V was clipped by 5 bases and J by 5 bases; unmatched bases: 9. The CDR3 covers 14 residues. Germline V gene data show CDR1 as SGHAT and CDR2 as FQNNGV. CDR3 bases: TGTGCCAGCAGCACCGCGGGGGTAACGAACGAGCAGTACTTC. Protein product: CASSTAGVTNEQYF. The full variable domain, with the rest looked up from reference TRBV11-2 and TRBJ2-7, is EAGVAQSPRYKIIEKRQSVAFWCNPISGHATLYWYQQILGQGPKLLIQFQNNGVVDDSQLPKDRFSAERLKGVDSTLKIQPAKLEDSAVYLCASSTAGVTNEQYFGPGTRLTVT.

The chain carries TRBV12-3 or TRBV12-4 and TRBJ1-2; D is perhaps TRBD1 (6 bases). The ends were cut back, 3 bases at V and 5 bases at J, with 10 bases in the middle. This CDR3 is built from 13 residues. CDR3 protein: CASSLSGVYGYTF. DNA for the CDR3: TGTGCCAGCAGTTTGTCAGGGGTATATGGCTACACCTTC.

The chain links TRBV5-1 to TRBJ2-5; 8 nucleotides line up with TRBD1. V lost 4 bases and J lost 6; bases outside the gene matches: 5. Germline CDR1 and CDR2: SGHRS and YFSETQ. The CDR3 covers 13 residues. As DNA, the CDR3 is TGCGCCAGCAGCCTCGGACAGGGTCAGACCCAGTACTTC. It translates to CASSLGQGQTQYF.

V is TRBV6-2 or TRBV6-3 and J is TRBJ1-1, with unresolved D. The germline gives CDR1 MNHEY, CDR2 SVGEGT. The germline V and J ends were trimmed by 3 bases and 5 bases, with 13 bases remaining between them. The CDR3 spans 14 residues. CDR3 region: CASSYRSLGTEAFF. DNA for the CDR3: TGTGCCAGCAGTTATAGGTCCCTTGGGACTGAAGCTTTCTTT.

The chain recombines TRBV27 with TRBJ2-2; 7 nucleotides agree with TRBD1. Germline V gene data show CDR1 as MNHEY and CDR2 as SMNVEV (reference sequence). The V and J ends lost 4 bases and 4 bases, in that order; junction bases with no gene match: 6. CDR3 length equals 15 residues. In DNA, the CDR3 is TGTGCCAGCAGTTCGACAGGGCTGAGCACCGGGGAGCTGTTTTTT. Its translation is CASSSTGLSTGELFF.

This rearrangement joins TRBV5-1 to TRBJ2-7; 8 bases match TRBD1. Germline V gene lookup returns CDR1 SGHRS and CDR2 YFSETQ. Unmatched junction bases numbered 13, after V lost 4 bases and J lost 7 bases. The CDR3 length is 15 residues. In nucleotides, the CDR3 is TGCGCCAGCAGCCCGCCCGCGACAGGGGTAGGGGAGCAGTACTTC. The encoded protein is CASSPPATGVGEQYF.

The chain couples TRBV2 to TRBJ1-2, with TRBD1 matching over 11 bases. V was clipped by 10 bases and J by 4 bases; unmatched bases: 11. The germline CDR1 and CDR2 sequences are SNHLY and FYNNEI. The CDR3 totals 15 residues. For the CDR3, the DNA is TGTGCCACCCCGGGACAGGGGGACGTCGGCTATGGCTACACCTTC. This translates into CATPGQGDVGYGYTF.

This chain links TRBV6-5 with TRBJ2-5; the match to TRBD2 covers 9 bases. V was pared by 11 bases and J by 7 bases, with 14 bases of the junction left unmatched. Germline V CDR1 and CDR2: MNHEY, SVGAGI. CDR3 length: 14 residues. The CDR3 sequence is CAAQREDFVGTQYF. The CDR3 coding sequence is TGTGCCGCTCAGCGGGAGGATTTTGTGGGGACCCAGTACTTC.

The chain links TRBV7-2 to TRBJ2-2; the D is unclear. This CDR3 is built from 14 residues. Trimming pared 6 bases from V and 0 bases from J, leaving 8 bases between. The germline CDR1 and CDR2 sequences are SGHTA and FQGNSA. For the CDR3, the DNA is TGTGCCAGCAGGATGTCCTCGAACACCGGGGAGCTGTTTTTT. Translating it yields CASRMSSNTGELFF.

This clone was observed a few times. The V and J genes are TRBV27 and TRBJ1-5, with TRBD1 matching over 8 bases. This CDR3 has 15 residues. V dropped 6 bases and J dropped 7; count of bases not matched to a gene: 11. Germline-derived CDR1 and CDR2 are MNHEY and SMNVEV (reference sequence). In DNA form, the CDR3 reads TGTGCCAGCAGGCTTGCCAGGGGGCTCGAACAGCCCCAGCATTTT. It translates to CASRLARGLEQPQHF.

The CDR3 region is CASSEGRGYQPQHF. In nucleotides, the CDR3 is TGTGCCAGCAGTGAGGGCAGGGGCTATCAGCCCCAGCATTTT. This chain links TRBV2 with TRBJ1-5, with D perhaps matching TRBD1 (6 bases). V lost 3 bases to trimming and J lost 5 bases, with 11 bases between them. CDR3 length: 14 amino acids. The germline CDR1 and CDR2 sequences are SNHLY and FYNNEI.

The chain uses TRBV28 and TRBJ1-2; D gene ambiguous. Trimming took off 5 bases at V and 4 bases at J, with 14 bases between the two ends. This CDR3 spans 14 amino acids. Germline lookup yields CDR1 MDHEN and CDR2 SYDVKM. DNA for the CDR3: TGTGCCAGCAGTCCCGAATTGGGCCGCTATGGCTACACCTTC. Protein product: CASSPELGRYGYTF.

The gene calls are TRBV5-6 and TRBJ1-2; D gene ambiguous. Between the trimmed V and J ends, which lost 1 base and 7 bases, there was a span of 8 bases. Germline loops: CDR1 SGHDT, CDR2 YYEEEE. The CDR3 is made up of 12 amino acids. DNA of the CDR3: TGTGCCAGCAGCTTGTTTAGGGCTGGCTACACCTTC. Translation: CASSLFRAGYTF.